The 25 T cell receptor beta chains in this list originate from one sample, sequenced in a study of T-cell memory formation after mild COVID-19. TCRdb analysed the 5' RACE reads with MiXCR anew, one entry per CDR3 protein. The sample records about 290,000 distinct CDR3 sequences, around 15% being singletons. Sequenced material: PBMCs or a T cell subset sorted from them (not recorded which). These receptor sequences come from a man between 18 and 29 years old who had mild COVID-19 (a few samples of this study predate the infection). Cell type and time point are not known.

The genes are TRBV10-3 and TRBJ2-7; D is possibly TRBD1 or TRBD2 (5 bases each). CDR3 length equals 14 residues. Germline V CDR1 and CDR2: ENHRY, SYGVKD. V was pared by 3 bases and J by 0 bases, with 9 bases between. CDR3: CAISEGDDSYEQYF. CDR3 nucleotides: TGTGCCATCAGTGAAGGGGACGACTCCTACGAGCAGTACTTC.

The chain couples TRBV29-1 to TRBJ1-3; D remains unclear. The CDR3 is 12 amino acids. Per the germline V gene, CDR1 is SQVTM and CDR2 is ANQGSEA. V was trimmed by 4 bases and J by 0 bases, leaving 4 bases between them. The CDR3 protein is CSVAASGNTIYF. Here the CDR3 DNA reads TGCAGCGTTGCGGCCTCTGGAAACACCATATATTTT.

The sample holds a few counts of this clonotype. The CDR3 DNA reads TGCGCCAGCAGCCCACAACCTCCGGATACGCAGTATTTT. Translation gives CASSPQPPDTQYF. J is TRBJ2-3 and V is TRBV5-1; the D is unclear. Germline CDR1 and CDR2: SGHRS and YFSETQ. The CDR3 consists of 13 residues. Trimming shortened V by 4 bases and J by 6 bases, and 12 bases separated the two germline ends.

The gene calls are TRBV12-3 or TRBV12-4 and TRBJ1-2; D perhaps matches TRBD1 (5 bases). The CDR3 is 12 residues long. The V end lost 8 bases, the J end lost 4 bases, and 11 bases lay between the germline ends. The CDR3 DNA is TGTGCCAGCCGAGGGGACCTCTATGGCTACACCTTC. Translated, it gives CASRGDLYGYTF.

The chain is built from TRBV5-1 and TRBJ2-5, with a possible D match to TRBD1 (6 bases). This CDR3 has 14 amino acids. Germline CDR1 SGHRS, CDR2 YFSETQ. Trimming cost V 0 bases and J 5 bases, with 11 bases left between them. DNA of the CDR3: TGCGCCAGCAGCTTGGTCGGACAGAGGGAGACCCAGTACTTC. It codes for CASSLVGQRETQYF.

There are a few counts of this clonotype. J is TRBJ2-5 and V is TRBV7-8; 9 nucleotides line up with TRBD2. The trim removed 5 bases at V and 6 bases at J, leaving 10 bases unmatched. The CDR3 loop spans 15 amino acids. CDR1 is SGHVS, CDR2 FQNEAQ, per germline. The CDR3, as DNA: TGTGCCAGCAGCCCCCTAGCGGGGCAGTTGAAGACCCAGTACTTC. Residues: CASSPLAGQLKTQYF. Combining the CDR3 with reference TRBV7-8 and TRBJ2-5 gives the whole variable domain GAGVSQSPRYKVAKRGQDVALRCDPISGHVSLFWYQQALGQGPEFLTYFQNEAQLDKSGLPSDRFFAERPEGSVSTLKIQRTQQEDSAVYLCASSPLAGQLKTQYFGPGTRLLVL.

This clonotype was seen a handful of times. This rearrangement joins TRBV27 to TRBJ2-3; a possible D gene is TRBD1 (5 bases). V was shortened by 3 bases and J by 4 bases, with 11 bases between the two germline ends. Germline CDR1 reads MNHEY; CDR2 reads SMNVEV (reference sequence). The CDR3 length is 14 residues. In nucleotides, the CDR3 is TGTGCCAGCAGTTTTGGGCCCAGGGCAGATACGCAGTATTTT. It codes for CASSFGPRADTQYF.

This clonotype was counted a few times. The gene calls are TRBV21-1 and TRBJ2-4. TRBV21-1 is a recognized pseudogene. This CDR3 is built from 16 residues. The chain's CDR3 is CASSKVRRLAKNIQYF. In nucleotides, the CDR3 is TGTGCCAGCAGCAAAGTAAGGCGGCTAGCCAAAAACATTCAGTACTTC.

V gene TRBV11-2 combines with J gene TRBJ2-3; no clear D. The germline V gene encodes CDR1 SGHAT and CDR2 FQNNGV. Between the trimmed V and J ends, which lost 1 base and 0 bases, there was a span of 8 bases. CDR3 length equals 15 residues. CDR3 loop: CASSLAEQSTDTQYF. CDR3 nucleotide sequence: TGTGCCAGCAGCTTAGCCGAACAAAGCACAGATACGCAGTATTTT.

The rearrangement joins TRBV7-2 to TRBJ2-6; 7 nucleotides line up with TRBD2. Germline CDR1 and CDR2: SGHTA and FQGNSA. The CDR3 sequence is 17 residues long. The trim removed 2 bases at V and 4 bases at J, leaving 8 bases unmatched. In DNA, the CDR3 is TGTGCCAGCAGCTTACTAGCGTCGGGGGGAGGGGCCAACGTCCTGACTTTC. Translated: CASSLLASGGGANVLTF.

This sequence joins TRBV5-6 and TRBJ2-1; 9 bases are a match to TRBD1. This CDR3 has 15 residues. Germline lookup yields CDR1 SGHDT and CDR2 YYEEEE. J was trimmed by 9 bases and V by 1 base; bases with no gene match: 8. The CDR3 DNA reads as TGTGCCAGCAGCTTGCCAGGGACAGGGATTGCTGAGCAGTTCTTC. Encoded protein: CASSLPGTGIAEQFF. Supplemented by reference TRBV5-6 and TRBJ2-1, the full variable domain reads DAGVTQSPTHLIKTRGQQVTLRCSPKSGHDTVSWYQQALGQGPQFIFQYYEEEERQRGNFPDRFSGHQFPNYSSELNVNALLLGDSALYLCASSLPGTGIAEQFFGPGTRLTVL.

This clonotype was observed a few times. This chain links TRBV7-2 with TRBJ1-3; D is possibly TRBD1 (6 bases). The V gene lost 6 bases and the J gene lost 4 bases, with 16 bases spanning the gap. The CDR3 is 15 residues long. Germline values: CDR1 SGHTA, CDR2 FQGNSA. CDR3 residues: CASSRPDRLGNTIYF. CDR3 sequence (DNA): TGTGCCAGCAGTCGTCCCGACAGGCTGGGAAACACCATATATTTT.

The genes are TRBV11-2 and TRBJ2-5, with 10 bases that match TRBD2. Germline V lookup: CDR1 SGHAT, CDR2 FQNNGV. With V trimmed by 9 bases and J by 4 bases, 11 bases remained unmatched. There are 15 residues in the CDR3. The CDR3 nucleotides are TGTGCCAGTCGGCGGACTAGCGGAACTACAGAGACCCAGTACTTC. The encoded protein is CASRRTSGTTETQYF.

This clonotype came up a few times. This chain links TRBV7-3 with TRBJ2-5; D uncertain. There are 11 residues in the CDR3. The germline gives CDR1 SGHTA, CDR2 FQGTGA. The ends were cut back, 8 bases at V and 2 bases at J, with 6 bases in the middle. Here the CDR3 reads CASLRQETQYF. The CDR3 DNA reads TGTGCCAGCCTCCGTCAAGAGACCCAGTACTTC. The whole variable domain, remainder taken from reference TRBV7-3 and TRBJ2-5, is GAGVSQTPSNKVTEKGKYVELRCDPISGHTALYWYRQSLGQGPEFLIYFQGTGAADDSGLPNDRFFAVRPEGSVSTLKIQRTERGDSAVYLCASLRQETQYFGPGTRLLVL.

This clonotype was seen ten or more times. The gene calls are TRBV7-3 and TRBJ2-2; TRBD2 matches at 7 bases. V lost 5 bases to trimming and J lost 3 bases; unmatched junction nucleotides: 9. The CDR3 has 16 amino acids. Germline V gene sequence: CDR1 SGHTA, CDR2 FQGTGA. CDR3: CASSTTGAGDTGELFF. The CDR3 DNA reads TGTGCCAGCAGCACAACTGGGGCGGGGGACACCGGGGAGCTGTTTTTT.

This clonotype was seen repeatedly, ten times or more. V usage is TRBV27 and J usage is TRBJ2-7; D is undetermined. CDR3 size: 13 residues. Trimming left V 3 bases short and J 6 bases short, with 12 bases between. The V gene's germline CDR1 is MNHEY and CDR2 SMNVEV (reference sequence). CDR3 bases: TGTGCCAGCAGTTTCGAACAGATGGGCGAGCAGTACTTC. This encodes CASSFEQMGEQYF.

The V gene is TRBV29-1, the J gene TRBJ2-3; D is undetermined. Germline V gives CDR1 SQVTM, CDR2 ANQGSEA. CDR3 length: 12 residues. Trimming removed 4 bases from V and 2 bases from J, with 7 bases in between. CDR3: CSVALLTDTQYF. The CDR3 DNA reads as TGCAGCGTTGCTCTACTCACAGATACGCAGTATTTT.

This clonotype has more than one count but fewer than ten. This chain uses TRBV4-1 with TRBJ2-2; no reliable D call. V shed 3 bases and J shed 4 bases, with 15 bases lying between them. CDR1 and CDR2 (germline): MGHRA, YSYEKL. This CDR3 is 16 amino acids long. CDR3 nucleotide sequence: TGCGCCAGCAGCCAGGTTCAGGCCAAGATCACCGGGGAGCTGTTTTTT. Its protein product is CASSQVQAKITGELFF.

This clonotype was recorded a few times. V usage is TRBV10-2 and J usage is TRBJ2-3; TRBD1 matches 8 bases. The germline gives CDR1 WSHSY, CDR2 SAAADI. CDR3 length equals 14 residues. The V segment lost 4 bases and the J segment 3 bases; nucleotides outside the gene matches: 3. For the CDR3, the DNA is TGCGCCAGCAGTGGCCAGGGGGCAACAGATACGCAGTATTTT. It specifies CASSGQGATDTQYF.

This clonotype was picked up a small number of times. This rearrangement joins TRBV20-1 to TRBJ2-6, with no clear D. CDR1 is DFQATT and CDR2 is SNEGSKA in the germline V gene (reference sequence). V gave up 4 bases and J gave up 0 bases, with 7 bases separating them. The CDR3 has 14 amino acids. The CDR3 loop reads CSAIAFSGANVLTF. The CDR3 DNA is TGCAGTGCTATTGCTTTCTCTGGGGCCAACGTCCTGACTTTC.

This clonotype was observed at least ten times. The chain carries TRBV5-1 and TRBJ2-2; 9 bases are a match to TRBD1. Germline V gives CDR1 SGHRS, CDR2 YFSETQ. V shed 4 bases, J shed 4 bases, and the junction held 5 bases outside the gene matches. CDR3 length: 15 amino acids. CDR3 loop: CASSPDRGITGELFF. The CDR3 coding sequence is TGCGCCAGCAGCCCGGACAGGGGTATCACCGGGGAGCTGTTTTTT. Looking up the rest from reference TRBV5-1 and TRBJ2-2 gives the full variable domain: KAGVTQTPRYLIKTRGQQVTLSCSPISGHRSVSWYQQTPGQGLQFLFEYFSETQRNKGNFPGRFSGRQFSNSRSEMNVSTLELGDSALYLCASSPDRGITGELFFGEGSRLTVL.

This clonotype came up a few times. This rearrangement joins TRBV7-2 to TRBJ2-5, with 8 positions matching TRBD2. The CDR3 contains 15 residues. The V gene end was trimmed by 5 bases and the J gene end by 5 bases; junction bases not matched to a gene: 10. Germline V gene sequence: CDR1 SGHTA, CDR2 FQGNSA. The CDR3 DNA reads TGTGCCAGCAGCCCCGGGACTAGTCGGGGGGAGACCCAGTACTTC. This translates into CASSPGTSRGETQYF.

This clonotype has only a few counts. At one end, the junction sequence differs from germline, possibly due to a read error. J is TRBJ2-1 and V is TRBV4-2, with a weak D call TRBD1 (5 bases). The CDR3 length is 14 residues. The germline V gene encodes CDR1 LGHNA and CDR2 YNFKEQ. The chain's CDR3 is CASSKERRGSEQFF. For the CDR3, the DNA is TGTGCCAGCAGCAAAGAGAGAAGGGGCAGTGAGCAGTTCTTC.

The chain recombines TRBV6-2 or TRBV6-3 with TRBJ2-2; TRBD2 matches at 10 bases. The CDR3 runs 15 residues. Germline CDR1 and CDR2: MNHEY and SVGEGT. The trim removed 7 bases at V and 1 base at J, leaving 3 bases unmatched. Here the CDR3 DNA reads TGTGCCAGCAAATTAGCGGGAGGGAACACCGGGGAGCTGTTTTTT. Translation gives CASKLAGGNTGELFF.

This clonotype was counted only a few times. CDR3 bases: TGTGCCAGCAGCTCCACGGGGAAGGGTAGAGCTGAAGCTTTCTTT. The encoded protein is CASSSTGKGRAEAFF. The chain employs TRBV5-6 and TRBJ1-1; D is unresolved. V was shortened by 3 bases and J by 6 bases, with 18 bases between the two germline ends. The CDR3 is 15 residues long. From germline, CDR1 is SGHDT and CDR2 YYEEEE.